The rows below give T cell receptor beta chains drawn from one sample of a study of T-cell memory formation after mild COVID-19. MiXCR, run by TCRdb on the 5' RACE reads, gives a single entry per CDR3 protein. This table holds more than 110,000 distinct CDR3 sequences, 14% found once. The sample taken for sequencing was PBMCs or a T cell subset sorted from them (not recorded which). Source of these receptors: an adult woman who had mild COVID-19 (a few samples of this study predate the infection). Cell type and time point are not known. Each CDR3 is given with its conserved first and last residue. A D gene is named only where the DNA matches it firmly. Expanded clones are given a class, and other clones once, few, many or no size at all.

v_gene: TRBV24-1
abundance: .
j_gene: TRBJ2-6
d_gene: TRBD2
CDR3nt: TGTGCCACCAGTGGCCGACTAGCGGGGGGCGCGTCTGGGGCCAACGTCCTGACTTTC
CDR3aa: CATSGRLAGGASGANVLTF

v_gene: TRBV13
abundance: few
j_gene: TRBJ1-2
d_gene: .
CDR3nt: TGTGCCAGCACCTCAGGGACCTCGATTAGGTATGGCTACACCTTC
CDR3aa: CASTSGTSIRYGYTF

v_gene: TRBV5-1
abundance: .
j_gene: TRBJ2-7
d_gene: .
CDR3nt: TGCGCCAGCAGCCAGGGAGGGGACACCTACGAGCAGTACTTC
CDR3aa: CASSQGGDTYEQYF

v_gene: TRBV12-3/TRBV12-4
abundance: .
j_gene: TRBJ2-7
d_gene: .
CDR3nt: TGTGCCAGCAGCCTAGGTCTTACAGGAGGCGAGCAGTACTTC
CDR3aa: CASSLGLTGGEQYF

v_gene: TRBV9
abundance: many
j_gene: TRBJ2-3
d_gene: TRBD2
CDR3nt: TGTGCCAGCAGCGCCTCGGGGGGACCCACAGATACGCAGTATTTT
CDR3aa: CASSASGGPTDTQYF

v_gene: TRBV29-1
abundance: .
j_gene: TRBJ2-5
d_gene: .
CDR3nt: TGCAGCGTTATGATACGGGGGACGACCCAGTACTTC
CDR3aa: CSVMIRGTTQYF

v_gene: TRBV24-1
abundance: few
j_gene: TRBJ2-1
d_gene: .
CDR3nt: TGTGCCACCAGTGATTTGTCACTAGCCGGTGAGCAGTTCTTC
CDR3aa: CATSDLSLAGEQFF

v_gene: TRBV10-3
abundance: .
j_gene: TRBJ2-7
d_gene: .
CDR3nt: TGTGCCATCACCCTTGACAGCTCCTACGAGCAGTACTTC
CDR3aa: CAITLDSSYEQYF

v_gene: TRBV7-9
abundance: .
j_gene: TRBJ1-1
d_gene: .
CDR3nt: TGTGCCAGCAGCTTAGATGGGGGGCGTCGGGCTGAAGCTTTCTTT
CDR3aa: CASSLDGGRRAEAFF

v_gene: TRBV7-9
abundance: .
j_gene: TRBJ2-7
d_gene: TRBD2
CDR3nt: TGTGCCAGCAGCTTAGCGGCTAGCGGCAGCTCCTACGAGCAGTACTTC
CDR3aa: CASSLAASGSSYEQYF

v_gene: TRBV13
abundance: few
j_gene: TRBJ1-6
d_gene: TRBD1
CDR3nt: TGTGCCAGCAGCTCGGACAGGACCCCCCTCCACTTT
CDR3aa: CASSSDRTPLHF

v_gene: TRBV12-3/TRBV12-4
abundance: many
j_gene: TRBJ2-7
d_gene: TRBD2
CDR3nt: TGTGCCAGCAGCCGGACTAGCGGTTTTTACGAGCAGTACTTC
CDR3aa: CASSRTSGFYEQYF

v_gene: TRBV5-6
abundance: .
j_gene: TRBJ2-1
d_gene: .
CDR3nt: TGTGCCAGCAGCTTCGGGATTAAGCAGTTCTTC
CDR3aa: CASSFGIKQFF

v_gene: TRBV4-1
abundance: many
j_gene: TRBJ2-1
d_gene: .
CDR3nt: TGCGCCAGCAGCCAAGGAATCGAAGGCCCCTCCGGTGAGCAGTTCTTC
CDR3aa: CASSQGIEGPSGEQFF

v_gene: TRBV4-1
abundance: .
j_gene: TRBJ2-7
d_gene: .
CDR3nt: TGCGCCAGCAGCCCACTCGGGGGAGGAACCGAGCAGTACTTC
CDR3aa: CASSPLGGGTEQYF

v_gene: TRBV30
abundance: few
j_gene: TRBJ2-7
d_gene: .
CDR3nt: TGTGCCTGGAGTGCGGATTCCTTCTACGAGCAGTACTTC
CDR3aa: CAWSADSFYEQYF

v_gene: TRBV7-9
abundance: .
j_gene: TRBJ2-6
d_gene: .
CDR3nt: TGTGCCAGCAGCTTAGCCCAGGGCTCTGGGGCCAACGTCCTGACTTTC
CDR3aa: CASSLAQGSGANVLTF

v_gene: TRBV20-1
abundance: many
j_gene: TRBJ1-6
d_gene: TRBD1
CDR3nt: TGCAGTGCTAGAGATCACAGGGGTCCAAATAATTCACCCCTCCACTTT
CDR3aa: CSARDHRGPNNSPLHF

v_gene: TRBV7-6
abundance: .
j_gene: TRBJ1-1
d_gene: .
CDR3nt: TGTGCCAGCAGGCCAGGGTCGGGGAACACTGAAGCTTTCTTT
CDR3aa: CASRPGSGNTEAFF

v_gene: TRBV9
abundance: many
j_gene: TRBJ1-1
d_gene: TRBD1
CDR3nt: TGTGCCAGCAGCTCCGACAGGGGTACGAACACTGAAGCTTTCTTT
CDR3aa: CASSSDRGTNTEAFF

v_gene: TRBV7-2
abundance: few
j_gene: TRBJ2-1
d_gene: TRBD1
CDR3nt: TGTGCCAGCAGCTTTTGGACAGGGGCGGTCAATGAGCAGTTCTTC
CDR3aa: CASSFWTGAVNEQFF

v_gene: TRBV2
abundance: .
j_gene: TRBJ2-3
d_gene: .
CDR3nt: TGTGCCAGCAGGGGGGGACTGGCGGGATACACAGATACGCAGTATTTT
CDR3aa: CASRGGLAGYTDTQYF

v_gene: TRBV24-1
abundance: few
j_gene: TRBJ2-5
d_gene: .
CDR3nt: TGTGCCACCAGTGATTTTACCCGAGGCGAGGAGACCCAGTACTTC
CDR3aa: CATSDFTRGEETQYF

v_gene: TRBV19
abundance: .
j_gene: TRBJ1-1
d_gene: .
CDR3nt: TGTGCCAGTAGTATATCAGGGCGGTGGGAAATGAACACTGAAGCTTTCTTT
CDR3aa: CASSISGRWEMNTEAFF

v_gene: TRBV5-1
abundance: .
j_gene: TRBJ2-5
d_gene: TRBD2
CDR3nt: TGCGCCAGCAGCAACTCCGGGACTAGCGCTCAAGAGACCCAGTACTTC
CDR3aa: CASSNSGTSAQETQYF

v_gene: TRBV7-3
abundance: few
j_gene: TRBJ2-1
d_gene: .
CDR3nt: TGTGCCAGCAGCTCACCAGGGGACTCGGGGAATGAGCAGTTCTTC
CDR3aa: CASSSPGDSGNEQFF

v_gene: TRBV12-3/TRBV12-4
abundance: few
j_gene: TRBJ2-3
d_gene: TRBD2
CDR3nt: TGTGCCAGCAGACTCGGACTAGCGTCAGATACGCAGTATTTT
CDR3aa: CASRLGLASDTQYF

v_gene: TRBV10-3
abundance: .
j_gene: TRBJ2-3
d_gene: .
CDR3nt: TGTGCCATCAGTGAGTCCGGTACAGGGATTAGCACAGATACGCAGTATTTT
CDR3aa: CAISESGTGISTDTQYF

v_gene: TRBV12-3/TRBV12-4
abundance: .
j_gene: TRBJ1-2
d_gene: .
CDR3nt: TGTGCCAGCAGTTTAGGGATCCGGAACTATGGCTACACCTTC
CDR3aa: CASSLGIRNYGYTF

v_gene: TRBV11-2
abundance: few
j_gene: TRBJ1-1
d_gene: .
CDR3nt: TGTGCCAGCAGCACGACGGGACGGCAGAACACTGAAGCTTTCTTT
CDR3aa: CASSTTGRQNTEAFF

v_gene: TRBV11-2
abundance: .
j_gene: TRBJ1-4
d_gene: .
CDR3nt: TGTGCCAGCAGCCCGGGGGGGTTTGCAACTAATGAAAAACTGTTTTTT
CDR3aa: CASSPGGFATNEKLFF

v_gene: TRBV5-6
abundance: few
j_gene: TRBJ2-3
d_gene: TRBD2
CDR3nt: TGTGCCAGCAGCTGGGGGGGGAGTCACAGGTTCGGAGATACGCAGTATTTT
CDR3aa: CASSWGGSHRFGDTQYF

v_gene: TRBV20-1
abundance: .
j_gene: TRBJ1-1
d_gene: .
CDR3nt: TGCAGTGCTAGGGGGATTGGTAATCAGTACGGCACTGAAGCTTTCTTT
CDR3aa: CSARGIGNQYGTEAFF

v_gene: TRBV6-5
abundance: .
j_gene: TRBJ2-1
d_gene: .
CDR3nt: TGTGCCAGCAGTTACTCATCCAATGAGCAGTTCTTC
CDR3aa: CASSYSSNEQFF

v_gene: TRBV7-6
abundance: few
j_gene: TRBJ2-3
d_gene: .
CDR3nt: TGTGCCAGCAGAGGCTCGTGGGATACGCAGTATTTT
CDR3aa: CASRGSWDTQYF

v_gene: TRBV10-3
abundance: .
j_gene: TRBJ2-7
d_gene: TRBD1
CDR3nt: TGTGCCATCAGTGAGTCCGGGGACAGGGGGCTGGACGAGCAGTACTTC
CDR3aa: CAISESGDRGLDEQYF

v_gene: TRBV7-3
abundance: few
j_gene: TRBJ2-1
d_gene: .
CDR3nt: TGTGCCAGCAGCCCCGACGGGACTCTCAGCTCCTACAATGAGCAGTTCTTC
CDR3aa: CASSPDGTLSSYNEQFF

v_gene: TRBV12-3/TRBV12-4
abundance: few
j_gene: TRBJ2-7
d_gene: TRBD2
CDR3nt: TGTGCCAGCAGTTTAGCGCGGGGGATCGAGCAGTACTTC
CDR3aa: CASSLARGIEQYF

v_gene: TRBV7-9
abundance: few
j_gene: TRBJ2-2
d_gene: TRBD2
CDR3nt: TGTGCCAGCAGCTCGGCCGGGACTAGCGGGGAGCTGTTTTTT
CDR3aa: CASSSAGTSGELFF

v_gene: TRBV29-1
abundance: few
j_gene: TRBJ2-1
d_gene: .
CDR3nt: TGCAGCACTGAGGGGCAGAACTACAATGAGCAGTTCTTC
CDR3aa: CSTEGQNYNEQFF

v_gene: TRBV7-9
abundance: few
j_gene: TRBJ2-5
d_gene: TRBD1
CDR3nt: TGTGCCAGCAGCCGAGAGGACAGGGCGAGGCAAGAGACCCAGTACTTC
CDR3aa: CASSREDRARQETQYF

v_gene: TRBV29-1
abundance: .
j_gene: TRBJ2-7
d_gene: .
CDR3nt: TGCAGCGTTGCCGCCAGTCCGGAGGGGTCGTACGAGCAGTACTTC
CDR3aa: CSVAASPEGSYEQYF

v_gene: TRBV5-5
abundance: few
j_gene: TRBJ2-1
d_gene: TRBD2
CDR3nt: TGTGCCAGCAGCCTAGCGGGAGGTTTCAATGAGCAGTTCTTC
CDR3aa: CASSLAGGFNEQFF

v_gene: TRBV12-3/TRBV12-4
abundance: .
j_gene: TRBJ2-3
d_gene: TRBD1
CDR3nt: TGTGCCAGCAGTTCTCCGGGACAGGGCCGCACAGATACGCAGTATTTT
CDR3aa: CASSSPGQGRTDTQYF

v_gene: TRBV18
abundance: few
j_gene: TRBJ2-7
d_gene: .
CDR3nt: TGTGCCAGCTCACCGGGACACTATGAGCAGTACTTC
CDR3aa: CASSPGHYEQYF

v_gene: TRBV4-2
abundance: .
j_gene: TRBJ2-7
d_gene: TRBD2
CDR3nt: TGTGCCAGCAGCCAAGATGGGACTAGCGGGTCCTACGAGCAGTACTTC
CDR3aa: CASSQDGTSGSYEQYF

v_gene: TRBV7-6
abundance: few
j_gene: TRBJ2-7
d_gene: .
CDR3nt: TGTGCCAGCAGCTTCGGAGGGGATGGGAACGAGCAGTACTTC
CDR3aa: CASSFGGDGNEQYF

v_gene: TRBV2
abundance: many
j_gene: TRBJ2-7
d_gene: .
CDR3nt: TGTGCCAGCAGGGGCCTCACCTACGAGCAGTACTTC
CDR3aa: CASRGLTYEQYF

v_gene: TRBV7-9
abundance: .
j_gene: TRBJ1-2
d_gene: .
CDR3nt: TGTGCCAGCAGTTATCCTGGGCTGCCTCAGGACTATGGCTACACCTTC
CDR3aa: CASSYPGLPQDYGYTF

v_gene: TRBV12-3/TRBV12-4
abundance: few
j_gene: TRBJ2-7
d_gene: .
CDR3nt: TGTGCCAGCAGTCCCACACGGGGCACCTCCTACGAGCAGTACTTC
CDR3aa: CASSPTRGTSYEQYF

v_gene: TRBV18
abundance: .
j_gene: TRBJ1-5
d_gene: .
CDR3nt: TGTGCCAGCTCACCCACAGTGTATAGCAATCAGCCCCAGCATTTT
CDR3aa: CASSPTVYSNQPQHF

v_gene: TRBV15
abundance: .
j_gene: TRBJ2-2
d_gene: .
CDR3nt: TGTGCCACCAGCAGCCTGGGGACAACTCCACAGGGGGAGCTGTTTTTT
CDR3aa: CATSSLGTTPQGELFF

v_gene: TRBV5-1
abundance: .
j_gene: TRBJ2-1
d_gene: TRBD1
CDR3nt: TGCGCCAGCAGCTTGATACAGGGGCTCGACAATGAGCAGTTCTTC
CDR3aa: CASSLIQGLDNEQFF

v_gene: TRBV7-9
abundance: .
j_gene: TRBJ2-3
d_gene: .
CDR3nt: TGTGCCAGCAGCTCCCCCGGGAGCACAGATACGCAGTATTTT
CDR3aa: CASSSPGSTDTQYF

v_gene: TRBV5-1
abundance: few
j_gene: TRBJ2-7
d_gene: TRBD1
CDR3nt: TGCGCCAGCAGCTTGGAACAGGGGTACTACGAGCAGTACTTC
CDR3aa: CASSLEQGYYEQYF

v_gene: TRBV4-1
abundance: .
j_gene: TRBJ1-5
d_gene: .
CDR3nt: TGCGCCAGCAGACAAGATTATAGTTATAGCAATCAGCCCCAGCATTTT
CDR3aa: CASRQDYSYSNQPQHF

v_gene: TRBV29-1
abundance: many
j_gene: TRBJ2-7
d_gene: TRBD1
CDR3nt: TGCAGCGTTGTAGGGGGCGACGCTCGCGAGCAGTACTTC
CDR3aa: CSVVGGDAREQYF

v_gene: TRBV19
abundance: many
j_gene: TRBJ2-7
d_gene: TRBD2
CDR3nt: TGTGCCAGTAGTACAATAGCGGGACCCAACTACGAGCAGTACTTC
CDR3aa: CASSTIAGPNYEQYF